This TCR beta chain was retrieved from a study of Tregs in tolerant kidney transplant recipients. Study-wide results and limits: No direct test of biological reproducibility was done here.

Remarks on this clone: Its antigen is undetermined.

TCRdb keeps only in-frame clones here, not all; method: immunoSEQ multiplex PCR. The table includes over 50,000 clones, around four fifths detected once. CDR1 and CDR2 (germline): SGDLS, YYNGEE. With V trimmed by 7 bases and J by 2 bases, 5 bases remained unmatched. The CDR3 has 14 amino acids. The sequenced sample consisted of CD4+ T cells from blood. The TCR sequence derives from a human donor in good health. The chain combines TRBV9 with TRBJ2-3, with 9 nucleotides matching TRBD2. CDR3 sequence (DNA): TGTGCCAGCGGGGTAGCGGGGGCCACAGATACGCAGTATTTT. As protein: CASGVAGATDTQYF.